One sample yielded the 10 T cell receptor beta chains listed below, sequenced in a study of blood T cell repertoires in COVID-19. Data came from immunoSEQ multiplex PCR; TCRdb stores just in-frame clones and leaves some out. The sample carries approximately 15,000 clones, 70% to 80% recorded once. Sequencing input: peripheral blood. Receptor source: a human donor in a cohort sampled during active COVID-19.

This sequence joins TRBV29-1 and TRBJ1-1; 8 bases are shared with TRBD1. Germline V gives CDR1 SQVTM, CDR2 ANQGSEA. This CDR3 is built from 11 residues. V was pared by 5 bases and J by 12 bases, with 8 bases of the junction left unmatched. The DNA for the CDR3 is TGCAGCGTTTCAAAGGACAGGGTAACTTTCTTT. This translates into CSVSKDRVTFF. Variable domain in full (rest from reference TRBV29-1 and TRBJ1-1): SAVISQKPSRDICQRGTSLTIQCQVDSQVTMMFWYRQQPGQSLTLIATANQGSEATYESGFVIDKFPISRPNLTFSTLTVSNMSPEDSSIYLCSVSKDRVTFFGQGTRLTVV.

The V and J genes are TRBV7-9 and TRBJ2-7; TRBD2 aligns across 7 bases. This CDR3 is built from 14 residues. Germline V gives CDR1 SEHNR, CDR2 FQNEAQ (reference sequence). CDR3 in amino acids: CASDPGGLSYEQYF. In nucleotides, the CDR3 is TGTGCATCCGACCCGGGAGGACTTAGCTACGAGCAGTACTTC.

The V gene is TRBV12-5, the J gene TRBJ2-5, with no clear D. Trimming took 3 bases from V and 6 from J, leaving 8 bases between them. The CDR3 covers 12 residues. Per germline, CDR1 LGHNT and CDR2 FRNRAP. The CDR3 coding sequence is TGTGCTAGTGGTTTAGAGCTAAAGACCCAGTACTTC. Its translation: CASGLELKTQYF.

A note on this clone: At one boundary the junction diverges from the germline segment, which might be a read error. CDR3 DNA: TGTGCCAGCAGCGCAAGCAGGGGGCAAGGGACCCAGTACTTC. Translated, it gives CASSASRGQGTQYF. The chain employs TRBV5-8 and TRBJ2-5; 8 nucleotides match TRBD1. CDR3 size: 14 residues. CDR1 is SGHTS, CDR2 YDEGEE, per germline.

This clone has a handful of counts. The chain employs TRBV4-1 and TRBJ2-1, with D possibly being TRBD1 (5 bases). V was clipped by 2 bases and J by 5 bases, with 13 bases between them. The CDR3 spans 15 residues. Germline loops: CDR1 MGHRA, CDR2 YSYEKL. This CDR3 is CASSQPGQGNNEQFF. The CDR3 nucleotides read TGCGCCAGCAGCCAACCCGGTCAGGGTAACAATGAGCAGTTCTTC.

This chain uses TRBV7-2 with TRBJ2-2; 9 nucleotides line up with TRBD2. V was pared by 5 bases and J by 0 bases, with 10 bases of the junction left unmatched. The CDR3 length is 18 residues. Germline loops: CDR1 SGHTA, CDR2 FQGNSA. The CDR3 is CASSPRVASGANTGELFF. CDR3 coding DNA: TGTGCCAGCAGCCCGAGGGTGGCTAGCGGGGCGAACACCGGGGAGCTGTTTTTT. Combining the CDR3 with reference TRBV7-2 and TRBJ2-2 gives the whole variable domain GAGVSQSPSNKVTEKGKDVELRCDPISGHTALYWYRQSLGQGLEFLIYFQGNSAPDKSGLPSDRFSAERTGGSVSTLTIQRTQQEDSAVYLCASSPRVASGANTGELFFGEGSRLTVL.

Only a few counts were recorded for this clone. The V and J genes are TRBV18 and TRBJ2-1, with D tentatively TRBD1 (5 bases). Germline V gives CDR1 KGHSH, CDR2 LQKENI. Deletions cut 3 bases from V and 7 bases from J, with 13 bases between. This CDR3 region has 14 residues. CDR3 DNA sequence: TGTGCCAGCTCACCCCCGGACAAGGGTAATGAGCAGTTCTTC. It translates to CASSPPDKGNEQFF. The full variable domain, in which reference TRBV18 and TRBJ2-1 provide the parts outside the CDR3, is NAGVMQNPRHLVRRRGQEARLRCSPMKGHSHVYWYRQLPEEGLKFMVYLQKENIIDESGMPKERFSAEFPKEGPSILRIQQVVRGDSAAYFCASSPPDKGNEQFFGPGTRLTVL.

The chain carries TRBV7-2 and TRBJ1-2; tentative D call: TRBD1 (5 bases). The germline CDR1 and CDR2 sequences are SGHTA and FQGNSA. Trimming took off 1 base at V and 14 bases at J, with 11 bases between the two ends. The CDR3 loop spans 11 amino acids. The CDR3 here is CASSLGTPRTF. In DNA, the CDR3 is TGTGCCAGCAGCTTAGGGACACCTCGGACCTTC.

This clone came up a few times. The chain joins TRBV5-1 to TRBJ2-7; 10 bases line up with TRBD2. Trimming at V came to 4 bases and at J to 0 bases, leaving 7 bases not matched to a gene. CDR1 and CDR2 from the germline V gene are SGHRS and YFSETQ. This CDR3 comprises 16 residues. Here the CDR3 DNA reads TGCGCCAGCAGCCTGAACCCTAGCGGGAGCTCCTACGAGCAGTACTTC. This sequence encodes CASSLNPSGSSYEQYF.

The chain combines TRBV28 with TRBJ1-2; D might be TRBD1 (6 bases). The CDR3 extends over 15 amino acids. Germline V gene lookup returns CDR1 MDHEN and CDR2 SYDVKM. Deletions cut 6 bases from V and 8 bases from J, with 22 bases between. CDR3 sequence reads: CASRETRTDFWGYTF. CDR3 sequence (DNA): TGTGCCAGCAGGGAAACCAGGACAGATTTTTGGGGCTACACCTTC.